The present T cell receptor beta chain was sequenced within a study of blood T cell repertoires in COVID-19. As for the study in general: The United States, Italy and Spain provided the acute and convalescent COVID-19 samples. T cells, B-cell-depleted T cells, or PBMCs provided the cDNA or gDNA that served as material.

In the original processing: Researchers report that nucleated cell counts were estimated from reference gene primer amplification. Using immunoSEQ multiplex PCR, the repertoire was profiled, and TCRdb retains in-frame clones only, with some absent. The V and J calls and clone size come from that table; D and trimming were worked out from the DNA. The sample consists of about 160,000 clones, 77% of them appearing once. With 3 bases clipped from V and 6 bases from J, the junction kept 6 bases outside the gene matches. Germline V gene sequence: CDR1 MNHEY, CDR2 SMNVEV (reference sequence). The CDR3 loop spans 14 amino acids.

The TCR sequence derives from a man aged 65 to 85 with acute or convalescent COVID-19. Sequencing used peripheral blood. The rearrangement links TRBV27 to TRBJ2-3; TRBD2 matches 7 bases. The CDR3: CASSFPGGGDTQYF. CDR3 nucleotide sequence: TGTGCCAGCAGTTTCCCGGGGGGTGGGGATACGCAGTATTTT.